These T cell receptor beta chains were read from a single sample in a study of CD8 T cells in Susac syndrome. Via MiXCR, TCRdb re-called the immunoSEQ multiplex PCR reads, giving one row per CDR3 protein. The table includes 100,000 to 150,000 distinct CDR3 sequences, about 94% detected once. The sample comprised CD8+ T cells from PBMCs. Source of these receptors: a human donor with Susac syndrome. Each CDR3 is given with its conserved first and last residue. The D gene is left open where the match is weak. Clone size, where shown, is once, few, many, or a class for clones that have expanded.

abundance: .; j_gene: TRBJ1-1; v_gene: TRBV18; d_gene: TRBD1; CDR3nt: TGTGCCAGCTCACCAGGGGACAGGGTCGCTGAAGCTTTCTTT; CDR3aa: CASSPGDRVAEAFF
abundance: .; j_gene: TRBJ1-1; v_gene: TRBV12-5; d_gene: .; CDR3nt: TGTGCTAGTGGCCCAGACAGCCTGAACACTGAAGCTTTCTTT; CDR3aa: CASGPDSLNTEAFF
abundance: .; j_gene: TRBJ2-7; v_gene: TRBV6-5; d_gene: .; CDR3nt: TGTGCCAGCAGTTTTGGGGGCGAGGAGCAGTACTTC; CDR3aa: CASSFGGEEQYF
abundance: .; j_gene: TRBJ1-6; v_gene: TRBV6-5; d_gene: TRBD1; CDR3nt: TGTGCCAGCAGTTCTGACAGGGGCGGAAGATCACCCCTCCACTTT; CDR3aa: CASSSDRGGRSPLHF
abundance: .; j_gene: TRBJ1-1; v_gene: TRBV20-1; d_gene: .; CDR3nt: TGCAGTGCTAGAGGCTGGGTAGGCTCAAACACTGAAGCTTTCTTT; CDR3aa: CSARGWVGSNTEAFF
abundance: .; j_gene: TRBJ2-2; v_gene: TRBV13; d_gene: TRBD1; CDR3nt: TGTGCCAGCAGCATAAGACAGGGGGCCTCCGGGGAGCTGTTTTTT; CDR3aa: CASSIRQGASGELFF
abundance: .; j_gene: TRBJ2-7; v_gene: TRBV4-1; d_gene: TRBD1; CDR3nt: TGCGCCAGCAGCCCCCGGGACAGGAAAACCCTGCCCTACGAGCAGTACTTC; CDR3aa: CASSPRDRKTLPYEQYF
abundance: .; j_gene: TRBJ1-5; v_gene: TRBV6-6; d_gene: TRBD1; CDR3nt: TGTGCCAGCAGGGGACAGAATAGCAATCAGCCCCAGCATTTT; CDR3aa: CASRGQNSNQPQHF
abundance: .; j_gene: TRBJ1-2; v_gene: TRBV7-8; d_gene: .; CDR3nt: TGTGCCAGCACCCCCCGGGAGGAAGGGGATAACTATGGCTACACCTTC; CDR3aa: CASTPREEGDNYGYTF
abundance: .; j_gene: TRBJ1-1; v_gene: TRBV29-1; d_gene: TRBD1; CDR3nt: TGCAGCGGAGGGACAGAAGTGAACACTGAAGCTTTCTTT; CDR3aa: CSGGTEVNTEAFF
abundance: .; j_gene: TRBJ2-7; v_gene: TRBV6-6; d_gene: TRBD2; CDR3nt: TGTGCCAGCAGTTACGGGGGGGATGGGAACTACGAGCAGTACTTC; CDR3aa: CASSYGGDGNYEQYF
abundance: .; j_gene: TRBJ2-3; v_gene: TRBV6-5; d_gene: .; CDR3nt: TGTGCCAGCAGTTACTCGATACTGGACTACGAAGATACGCAGTATTTT; CDR3aa: CASSYSILDYEDTQYF
abundance: .; j_gene: TRBJ1-1; v_gene: TRBV18; d_gene: TRBD1; CDR3nt: TGTGCCAGCTCACCAGGAACAGGGGACGCTTTCTTT; CDR3aa: CASSPGTGDAFF
abundance: .; j_gene: TRBJ2-7; v_gene: TRBV15; d_gene: .; CDR3nt: TGTGCCACCAGCAGAGTGGCAGGGAGCTCCTACGAGCAGTACTTC; CDR3aa: CATSRVAGSSYEQYF
abundance: once; j_gene: TRBJ1-2; v_gene: TRBV2; d_gene: .; CDR3nt: TGTGCCAGCGTGGGGCAGGAGAGCTATGGCTACACCTTC; CDR3aa: CASVGQESYGYTF
abundance: .; j_gene: TRBJ2-3; v_gene: TRBV5-1; d_gene: .; CDR3nt: TGCGCCAGCAGCCCGTACAGGGATCCAAGCACAGATACGCAGTATTTT; CDR3aa: CASSPYRDPSTDTQYF
abundance: .; j_gene: TRBJ2-7; v_gene: TRBV5-1; d_gene: .; CDR3nt: TGCGCCAGCAGCTCTGACGAACAGGTCTCCTACGAGCAGTACTTC; CDR3aa: CASSSDEQVSYEQYF
abundance: once; j_gene: TRBJ2-7; v_gene: TRBV2; d_gene: .; CDR3nt: TGTGCCAGCAGGCCAGGGACAAGCCCTTCCTACGAGCAGTACTTC; CDR3aa: CASRPGTSPSYEQYF
abundance: .; j_gene: TRBJ2-5; v_gene: TRBV20-1; d_gene: .; CDR3nt: TGCAGTGTACTCCTAAAGAGGTCGAGGCAGGGGGGAGGGCCGGGGGAGACCCAGTACTTC; CDR3aa: CSVLLKRSRQGGGPGETQYF
abundance: .; j_gene: TRBJ1-5; v_gene: TRBV12-3/TRBV12-4; d_gene: .; CDR3nt: TGTGCCAGCAGCAACGGGAAGTATGGCAATCAGCCCCAGCATTTT; CDR3aa: CASSNGKYGNQPQHF
abundance: once; j_gene: TRBJ2-5; v_gene: TRBV9; d_gene: .; CDR3nt: TGTGCCAGCAGCCCGGAAGGGCGGACGAGGGAAGAGACCCAGTACTTC; CDR3aa: CASSPEGRTREETQYF
abundance: .; j_gene: TRBJ1-4; v_gene: TRBV27; d_gene: .; CDR3nt: TGTGCCAGCAGTAGATCCGGGACCGCTAATGAAAAACTGTTTTTT; CDR3aa: CASSRSGTANEKLFF
abundance: .; j_gene: TRBJ2-7; v_gene: TRBV20-1; d_gene: .; CDR3nt: TGCAGTGCTCCGACAGGAGATAACTACGAGCAGTACTTC; CDR3aa: CSAPTGDNYEQYF
abundance: once; j_gene: TRBJ2-5; v_gene: TRBV5-6; d_gene: .; CDR3nt: TGTGCCAGCAGCCTTAGGGGAAGGGGCCAAGAGACCCAGTACTTC; CDR3aa: CASSLRGRGQETQYF
abundance: .; j_gene: TRBJ2-7; v_gene: TRBV28; d_gene: TRBD1; CDR3nt: TGTGCCAGCAGTCCAGGGGGCCGGATTATGTACGAGCAGTACTTC; CDR3aa: CASSPGGRIMYEQYF
abundance: .; j_gene: TRBJ2-7; v_gene: TRBV3-1; d_gene: .; CDR3nt: TGTGCCAGCAGCCAAGTAAGGGGCAACGAGCAGTACTTC; CDR3aa: CASSQVRGNEQYF
abundance: once; j_gene: TRBJ2-7; v_gene: TRBV5-1; d_gene: TRBD1; CDR3nt: TGCGCCAGCAGCAGAAGACAGGGGGCCTGGTACGAGCAGTACTTC; CDR3aa: CASSRRQGAWYEQYF
abundance: .; j_gene: TRBJ2-7; v_gene: TRBV4-3; d_gene: TRBD2; CDR3nt: TGCGCCAGCAGCCAGTCTCTAGCGGGAGCTGACGAGCAGTACTTC; CDR3aa: CASSQSLAGADEQYF
abundance: .; j_gene: TRBJ1-1; v_gene: TRBV30; d_gene: TRBD1; CDR3nt: TGTGCCTGGAGTGTTCCCGGACAGGGGGCGGACACTGAAGCTTTCTTT; CDR3aa: CAWSVPGQGADTEAFF
abundance: .; j_gene: TRBJ1-5; v_gene: TRBV12-3/TRBV12-4; d_gene: .; CDR3nt: TGTGCCAGCAGTTGGAGGGGGGCAAATCAGCCCCAGCATTTT; CDR3aa: CASSWRGANQPQHF
abundance: .; j_gene: TRBJ2-7; v_gene: TRBV7-2; d_gene: .; CDR3nt: TGTGCCAGCAGCTTAGAATTAGGTCCCTACGAGCAGTACTTC; CDR3aa: CASSLELGPYEQYF
abundance: .; j_gene: TRBJ2-1; v_gene: TRBV3-1; d_gene: TRBD2; CDR3nt: TGTGCCAGCAGCCTAATTAGCGGGGGAGGCTACAATGAGCAGTTCTTC; CDR3aa: CASSLISGGGYNEQFF
abundance: .; j_gene: TRBJ1-2; v_gene: TRBV5-6; d_gene: .; CDR3nt: TGTGCCAGCAGCTTGGAAAGCTGGGGGACCAACTATGGCTACACCTTC; CDR3aa: CASSLESWGTNYGYTF
abundance: .; j_gene: TRBJ2-6; v_gene: TRBV9; d_gene: .; CDR3nt: TGTGCCAGCAGCGACACAGGGCATGGGGCCAACGTCCTGACTTTC; CDR3aa: CASSDTGHGANVLTF
abundance: .; j_gene: TRBJ2-1; v_gene: TRBV6-5; d_gene: .; CDR3nt: TGTGCCAGCATGGCGTACAATGAGCAGTTCTTC; CDR3aa: CASMAYNEQFF
abundance: .; j_gene: TRBJ1-5; v_gene: TRBV15; d_gene: .; CDR3nt: TGTGCCACCAGCAGACCTCTGGGGGGGCAGCCCCAGCATTTT; CDR3aa: CATSRPLGGQPQHF
abundance: .; j_gene: TRBJ1-1; v_gene: TRBV9; d_gene: .; CDR3nt: TGTGCCAGCAGCCCGGACTCGGGACAAAACACTGAAGCTTTCTTT; CDR3aa: CASSPDSGQNTEAFF
abundance: .; j_gene: TRBJ2-1; v_gene: TRBV5-6; d_gene: .; CDR3nt: TGTGCCAGCAGCTTAAATCCCAACGCCTACAATGAGCAGTTCTTC; CDR3aa: CASSLNPNAYNEQFF
abundance: .; j_gene: TRBJ2-7; v_gene: TRBV7-9; d_gene: .; CDR3nt: TGTGCCAGCAGCAAAGGGACCGAAAACCCCTACGAGCAGTACTTC; CDR3aa: CASSKGTENPYEQYF
abundance: .; j_gene: TRBJ2-3; v_gene: TRBV11-1; d_gene: .; CDR3nt: TGTGCCAGCACCGGGACTCCTAGCACAGATACGCAGTATTTT; CDR3aa: CASTGTPSTDTQYF
abundance: .; j_gene: TRBJ2-5; v_gene: TRBV4-2; d_gene: .; CDR3nt: TGTGCCAGCAGTCAAGTCGACGGCCAAGAGACCCAGTACTTC; CDR3aa: CASSQVDGQETQYF
abundance: .; j_gene: TRBJ1-1; v_gene: TRBV12-3/TRBV12-4; d_gene: .; CDR3nt: TGTGCCAGCAGCCCCCAGGGGACCTCCGAAGCTTTCTTT; CDR3aa: CASSPQGTSEAFF
abundance: .; j_gene: TRBJ1-1; v_gene: TRBV30; d_gene: .; CDR3nt: TGTGCCTGGAGTTGGGCCGCTGAGGGTAACACTGAAGCTTTCTTT; CDR3aa: CAWSWAAEGNTEAFF
abundance: .; j_gene: TRBJ1-1; v_gene: TRBV7-2; d_gene: .; CDR3nt: TGTGCCAGCAGCTTCCCTGGGACATACATGAACACTGAAGCTTTCTTT; CDR3aa: CASSFPGTYMNTEAFF
abundance: .; j_gene: TRBJ1-1; v_gene: TRBV30; d_gene: .; CDR3nt: TGTGCCTGGATAGCAGCGGGCACTGAAGCTTTCTTT; CDR3aa: CAWIAAGTEAFF
abundance: .; j_gene: TRBJ2-7; v_gene: TRBV20-1; d_gene: TRBD2; CDR3nt: TGCAGTGCTAGAGGGCTTCTAGCGGGATACTCCTACGAGCAGTACTTC; CDR3aa: CSARGLLAGYSYEQYF
abundance: .; j_gene: TRBJ2-5; v_gene: TRBV19; d_gene: .; CDR3nt: TGTGCCAGTAGTACGGAACGAGGGGCGGAGACCCAGTACTTC; CDR3aa: CASSTERGAETQYF
abundance: .; j_gene: TRBJ2-5; v_gene: TRBV12-3/TRBV12-4; d_gene: .; CDR3nt: TGTGCCTGCGGGTCTGAACAAGAGACCCAGTACTTC; CDR3aa: CACGSEQETQYF
abundance: once; j_gene: TRBJ1-1; v_gene: TRBV4-1; d_gene: .; CDR3nt: TGCGCCAGCAGCCAAGTAGGGGGGGCCACTGAAGCTTTCTTT; CDR3aa: CASSQVGGATEAFF
abundance: .; j_gene: TRBJ2-3; v_gene: TRBV12-5; d_gene: .; CDR3nt: TGTGCTAGTGGGGGGGACTCCTCCACAGATACGCAGTATTTT; CDR3aa: CASGGDSSTDTQYF
abundance: .; j_gene: TRBJ1-1; v_gene: TRBV19; d_gene: .; CDR3nt: TGTGCCAGTGACTTCGGCACTGAAGCTTTCTTT; CDR3aa: CASDFGTEAFF